In its sample, the clone carrying this T cell receptor beta chain was seen many times. Antigen unknown. The data were taken from a study of Graves' ophthalmopathy and Graves' hyperthyroidism. Overall study findings and caveats: The study's model predicted ophthalmopathy progression at 70.59% sensitivity and about 78% specificity.

Hyperthyroidism patients were newly diagnosed, under 2 months' duration, aged 18 to 65. Uncontrolled infections, pregnancy, lactation or other autoimmune diseases led to patient exclusion. Investigators amplified TCR beta CDR3 regions from RNA transcripts. The authors performed first-round RT-PCR with HTBI primers and then a second-round multiplex PCR. MiXCR, run by TCRdb on the multiplex PCR reads, gives a single entry per CDR3 protein. The sample shows over a million distinct CDR3 sequences, less than 45% of them seen only once. The V gene lost 0 bases and the J gene lost 10 bases, with 17 bases spanning the gap. Germline-derived CDR1 and CDR2 are SGDLS and YYNGEE. This CDR3 spans 16 amino acids.

Source material: peripheral blood or thyroid tissue (not recorded which). The chain couples TRBV9 to TRBJ1-6; D unresolved. The clonotype originates from an adult man with Graves' hyperthyroidism. Written as DNA, the CDR3 is TGTGCCAGCAGCGTAGGAGCTGGCCCCGCCGGCTCACCCCTCCACTTT. Amino acid sequence: CASSVGAGPAGSPLHF.